There are many counts of the clone carrying this TCR beta chain. This sample is drawn from a study of T-cell memory formation after mild COVID-19. Via MiXCR, TCRdb re-called the 5' RACE reads, giving one row per CDR3 protein. The sample records about 33,000 distinct CDR3 sequences, over 20% being singletons. Trimming pared 11 bases from V and 3 bases from J, leaving 20 bases between. CDR1 is SNHLY, CDR2 FYNNEI, per germline. The CDR3 has 14 amino acids. The specimen sequenced was PBMCs or a T cell subset sorted from them (not recorded which). The sequence was collected from an adult who had mild COVID-19 (a few samples of this study predate the infection). Cell type and time point are not known. The chain joins TRBV2 to TRBJ2-7; tentatively, D is TRBD2 (5 bases). In nucleotides, the CDR3 is TGTGCCGGAAAAAGGAGCATTCGGGACTACGAGCAGTACTTC. As protein: CAGKRSIRDYEQYF.